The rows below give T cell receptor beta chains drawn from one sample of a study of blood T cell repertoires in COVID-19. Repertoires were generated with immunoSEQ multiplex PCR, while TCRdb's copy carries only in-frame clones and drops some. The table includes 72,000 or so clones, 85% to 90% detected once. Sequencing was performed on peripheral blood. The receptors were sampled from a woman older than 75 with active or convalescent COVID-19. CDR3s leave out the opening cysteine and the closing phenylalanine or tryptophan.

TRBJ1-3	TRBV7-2	ASSIKGGSGNTIY
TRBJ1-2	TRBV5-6	ASSLGGIAYGYT
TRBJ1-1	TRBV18	ASSPSTGGTEAF
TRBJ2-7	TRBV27	ASSWGGRNYEQY
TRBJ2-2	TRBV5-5	ASSSNPPGPGVSGELF
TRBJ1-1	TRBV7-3	ASPLGGEAF
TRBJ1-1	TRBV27	ASSLWYRTEAF
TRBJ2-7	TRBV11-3	ASSLRPDRDSEQY
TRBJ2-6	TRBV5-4	ASSLDNSGANVLT
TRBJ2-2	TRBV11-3	ASSLSFRGTGELF
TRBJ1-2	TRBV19	ASSIQGAQQWYGYT
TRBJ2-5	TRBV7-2	ASSPEASGGAKETQY
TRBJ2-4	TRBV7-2	ASSPGGGNIQY
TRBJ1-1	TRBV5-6	ASSLAGVPNTEAF
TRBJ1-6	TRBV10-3	AITRDSYNSPLH
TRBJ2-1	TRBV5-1	ASSSRHGTNYNEQF
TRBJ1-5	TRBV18	ASSPDRGGNQPQH
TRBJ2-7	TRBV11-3	ASSLWRTSGYEQY
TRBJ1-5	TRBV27	ASSPPGSYQPQH
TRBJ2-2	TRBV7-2	ASSLWARGGGELF
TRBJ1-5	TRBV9	ASSGGGPFPQH
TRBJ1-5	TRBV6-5	ASSRMGGLNQPQH
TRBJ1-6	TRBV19	ASSVPGTENSPLH
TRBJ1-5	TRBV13	ASALTQGAYGNQPQH
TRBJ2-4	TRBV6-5	ASSRGTGKNIQY
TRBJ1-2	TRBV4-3	ASSLNAHSGGGYT
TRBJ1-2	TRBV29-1	SVGGGGYT
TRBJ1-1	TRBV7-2	ASSFSSSGRNTEAF
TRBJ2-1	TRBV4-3	ASSPGGDNSYNEQF
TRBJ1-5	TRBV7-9	ASSTDRQGFQPQH
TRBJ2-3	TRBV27	ASSLAGTYSDTQY
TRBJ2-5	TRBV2	ASSEELKTQY
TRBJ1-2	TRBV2	ASTLHPANYGYT
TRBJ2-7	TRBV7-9	ASSPRGGAYEQY
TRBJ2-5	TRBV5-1	ASSASTGGQETQY
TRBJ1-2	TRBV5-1	AIRTGSYGYT
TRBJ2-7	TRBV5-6	ASSTGFAAYEQY
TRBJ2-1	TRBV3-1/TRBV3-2	ASSQVPPGQGLTEQF
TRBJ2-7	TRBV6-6	ASSYRRYEEY
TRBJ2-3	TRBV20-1	SASGSGGAADTQY